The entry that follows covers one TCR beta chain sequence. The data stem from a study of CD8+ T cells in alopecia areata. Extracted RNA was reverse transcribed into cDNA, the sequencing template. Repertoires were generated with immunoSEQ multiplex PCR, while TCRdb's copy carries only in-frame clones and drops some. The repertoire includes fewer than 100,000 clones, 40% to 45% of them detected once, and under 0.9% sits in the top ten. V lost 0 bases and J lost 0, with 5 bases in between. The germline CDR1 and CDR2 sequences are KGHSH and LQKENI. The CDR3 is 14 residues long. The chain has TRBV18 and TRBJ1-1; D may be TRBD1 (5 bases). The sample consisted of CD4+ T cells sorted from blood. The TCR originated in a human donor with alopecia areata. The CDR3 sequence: CASSPPRVNTEAFF. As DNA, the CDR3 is TGTGCCAGCTCACCACCCAGGGTGAACACTGAAGCTTTCTTT.